The sequence of this TCR beta chain was determined in a study of T-cell memory formation after mild COVID-19. Study in general: There were largely donor-specific TCR clusters.

V lost 5 bases, J lost 8 bases, and 8 bases stayed unmatched. CDR3 length: 14 amino acids. The germline CDR1 and CDR2 sequences are LNHDA and SQIVND (reference sequence). MiXCR was run by TCRdb on the 5' RACE reads, yielding one entry per CDR3 protein. The sample has about 130,000 distinct CDR3 sequences, around 27% seen once; the top ten hold roughly 25%. To note about this clonotype: Its specificity is not known.

Study conclusions and caveats: Whereas later expanders leaned CD4+, clones contracting day 15 to 85 showed a balanced CD4/CD8 makeup.

V is TRBV19 and J is TRBJ1-2, with 10 positions matching TRBD1. Input material: PBMCs or a T cell subset sorted from them (not recorded which). The source of this sequence is an adult woman who had mild COVID-19 (a few samples of this study predate the infection). Cell type and time point are not known. CDR3 DNA sequence: TGTGCCAGTAGTCACACCGGGACAGGGGACGGCTACACCTTC. It codes for CASSHTGTGDGYTF.